The rows below give T cell receptor beta chains drawn from one sample of a study of blood T cell repertoires in COVID-19. Profiling relied on immunoSEQ multiplex PCR, and the TCRdb table lists in-frame clones only, not all of them. The sample holds some 130,000 clones, 85% to 90% seen once. Material for sequencing was peripheral blood. These receptors were obtained from a man older than 75 with acute or convalescent COVID-19. The CDR3 runs from the conserved cysteine through the conserved F or W. The order of the fields is clone size, J gene, V gene, D gene, CDR3 DNA, CDR3 protein. D genes are given only for firm matches. Clone size is shown for a subset of rows, as once, few, many or a class of expanded clone.

>.|TRBJ2-5|TRBV29-1|TRBD1
TGCAGCGTTGAAGGGGAACAGGGGAGATTTCCGGAGACCCAGTACTTC
CSVEGEQGRFPETQYF
>.|TRBJ1-2|TRBV9|.
TGTGCCAGCAGCCCCCGACAGGAACCGGATCCGGGTGGCTACACCTTC
CASSPRQEPDPGGYTF
>.|TRBJ1-2|TRBV7-3|TRBD1
TGTGCCAGCAGCCTTACGTTACAGGGGGAGGGCTACACCTTC
CASSLTLQGEGYTF
>.|TRBJ2-1|TRBV24-1|.
TGTGCCACCAGTGAGAAACTCCGAGGCAATGAGCAGTTCTTC
CATSEKLRGNEQFF
>.|TRBJ2-7|TRBV5-1|.
TGCGCCAGCAGCCCCCCCCATATAGCGGCTTACTCCTACGAGCAGTACTTC
CASSPPHIAAYSYEQYF
>.|TRBJ2-2|TRBV11-1|.
TGTGCCAGCAGCTTAGCCGAGGTGGAGGGGAGCACCGGGGAGCTGTTTTTT
CASSLAEVEGSTGELFF
>.|TRBJ2-3|TRBV10-1|.
TGCGCCAGCAGTGAGTCGAGTGTTCGGGATAATACGCAGTATTTT
CASSESSVRDNTQYF
>.|TRBJ2-5|TRBV5-1|.
TGCGCCAGCAGCTTGGGAGGGCGGGAGACCCAGTACTTC
CASSLGGRETQYF
>.|TRBJ2-5|TRBV7-8|TRBD2
TGTGCCAGCAGCTTAGTATTGGCTAGCGGGAGGGGAGAGACCCAGTACTTC
CASSLVLASGRGETQYF
>few|TRBJ1-2|TRBV19|TRBD1
TGTGCCAGTGCCCCTGGACAGGGAAACTATGGCTACACCTTC
CASAPGQGNYGYTF
>.|TRBJ1-2|TRBV21-1|.
TGTGCCAGCGCGGCAAACTATGGCTACACCTTC
CASAANYGYTF
>few|TRBJ1-5|TRBV3-1/TRBV3-2|.
TGTGCCAGCAGTCGGAGCACAAATCAGCCCCAGCATTTT
CASSRSTNQPQHF
>.|TRBJ1-3|TRBV20-1|.
TGCAGTGTTCAAACTCTTAACACCATATATTTT
CSVQTLNTIYF
>.|TRBJ2-5|TRBV7-2|TRBD1
TGTGCCAGCAGCTTAGCTACAGGGGGCCGGGAGACCCAGTACTTC
CASSLATGGRETQYF
>.|TRBJ2-5|TRBV5-1|.
TGCGCCAGCAGCACCCACGGCCTACAGGCCCAAGAGACCCAGTACTTC
CASSTHGLQAQETQYF
>.|TRBJ1-2|TRBV12-3/TRBV12-4|.
TGTGCCAGCAGTTTGAGAGGGTATGGCTACACCTTC
CASSLRGYGYTF
>.|TRBJ1-5|TRBV6-6|.
TGTGCCAGCAGTTACTCGGAGTATTCTAGCAATCAGCCCCGGCATTTT
CASSYSEYSSNQPRHF
>once|TRBJ1-1|TRBV5-1|.
TGCGCCAGCAGCTTGTTGATTCCGGTTAACACTGAAGCTTTCTTT
CASSLLIPVNTEAFF
>.|TRBJ1-6|TRBV2|TRBD1
TGTGCCAGCAGGCCCAGACAGGGCGTTAATTCACCCCTCCACTTT
CASRPRQGVNSPLHF
>few|TRBJ1-2|TRBV2|.
TGTGCCAGCATCCAACAGGGCTACTATGGCTACACCTTC
CASIQQGYYGYTF
>.|TRBJ1-2|TRBV7-9|.
TGTGCCAGCAGCCCCGGACAGAATAATTATGGCTACACCTTC
CASSPGQNNYGYTF
>.|TRBJ2-7|TRBV10-1|.
TGCGCCAGCAGCCGATCGGTAAACTACGAGCAGTACTTC
CASSRSVNYEQYF
>.|TRBJ1-2|TRBV5-6|TRBD1
TGTGCCAGCAGCTGGGGACAGCCACTTCCTGGCTACACCTTC
CASSWGQPLPGYTF
>.|TRBJ2-1|TRBV5-1|TRBD2
TGCGCCAGCAGCTTGGTCGGGGCGGGGGGTTACAATGAGCAGTTCTTC
CASSLVGAGGYNEQFF
>.|TRBJ2-7|TRBV5-1|.
TGCGCCAGCAGCCCGACAGCTCTCTCCTACGAGCAGTACTTC
CASSPTALSYEQYF
>.|TRBJ1-2|TRBV4-3|.
TGCGCCAGCAGCCAAGGATCCCAACGGCTCGACTATGGTGGCTACACCTTC
CASSQGSQRLDYGGYTF
>.|TRBJ1-3|TRBV5-1|TRBD1
TGCGCCAGCAGCTTGTCAGGGGGGAACTCTGGAAACACCATATATTTT
CASSLSGGNSGNTIYF
>.|TRBJ1-5|TRBV5-1|TRBD1
TGCGCCAGCAGCTTGGAGGGACAGGGGGGTCAGCCCCAGCATTTT
CASSLEGQGGQPQHF
>.|TRBJ2-5|TRBV6-5|.
TGTGCCAGCAGTTACCCCATTCTTCGGGAAAGGGAGACCCAGTACTTC
CASSYPILRERETQYF
>few|TRBJ1-5|TRBV5-5|.
TGTGCCAGCAGCTTGGAAGCGGGCAGGCAAAATCAGCCCCAGCATTTT
CASSLEAGRQNQPQHF
>.|TRBJ2-1|TRBV6-6|.
TGTGCCAGCAGTCACCCCGGGACTCCACCCTACAATGAGCAGTTCTTC
CASSHPGTPPYNEQFF
>.|TRBJ1-1|TRBV7-2|TRBD1
TGTGCCAGCAGCTTCGGACAGGGGTCCCTTATGAACACTGAAGCTTTCTTT
CASSFGQGSLMNTEAFF
>.|TRBJ1-6|TRBV24-1|TRBD1
TGTGCCACCCGAGCCGGGACAGGGGAGTCTTCACCCCTCCACTTT
CATRAGTGESSPLHF
>few|TRBJ1-6|TRBV7-2|TRBD1
TGTGCCAGCAGCCCCGGACAGGGAAGAGCGGGTTCACCCCTCCACTTT
CASSPGQGRAGSPLHF
>.|TRBJ2-7|TRBV6-2/TRBV6-3|TRBD2
TGTGCCAGCAGTTTTCGGGGACTAGCTGAAGGGTACTACGAGCAGTACTTC
CASSFRGLAEGYYEQYF
>once|TRBJ1-2|TRBV20-1|TRBD1
TGCAGTGCTAGTGTGCAGGGGGCCGGCTACACCTTC
CSASVQGAGYTF
>.|TRBJ2-2|TRBV5-5|.
TGTGCCAGCAGCTTGTCTCTCCCTAGCAACACCGGGGAGCTGTTTTTT
CASSLSLPSNTGELFF
>.|TRBJ2-2|TRBV10-3|TRBD1
TGTGCCATCAGTGAAGACAGGGGTATCAGCTACACCGGGGAGCTGTTTTTT
CAISEDRGISYTGELFF
>.|TRBJ1-3|TRBV7-2|.
TGTGCCAGCAGCTTGGGCATTGACTCTGGAAACACCATATATTTT
CASSLGIDSGNTIYF